The T cell receptor (beta chain) described here comes from a study of blood T cell repertoires in COVID-19. Overall study: The origin of the acute and convalescent COVID-19 samples was the United States, Italy and Spain.

In germline, CDR1 is GTSNPN, CDR2 SVGIG (reference sequence). The CDR3 is 14 amino acids. With 8 bases clipped from V and 2 bases from J, the junction kept 9 bases outside the gene matches. Sequenced by immunoSEQ multiplex PCR; TCRdb stores in-frame clones only, minus some. The table has roughly 110,000 clones, about 91% seen once. The TCR sequence derives from a man aged 50 or older with active or convalescent COVID-19. The sequenced sample consisted of peripheral blood. This chain uses TRBV30 with TRBJ2-3, with 8 bases identical to TRBD1. CDR3 in DNA: TGTGCCGGTCGACAGGGGCTTTCCACAGATACGCAGTATTTT. Translating it yields CAGRQGLSTDTQYF. The full variable domain, rest sourced from reference TRBV30 and TRBJ2-3, is SQTIHQWPATLVQPVGSPLSLECTVEGTSNPNLYWYRQAAGRGLQLLFYSVGIGQISSEVPQNLSASRPQDRQFILSSKKLLLSDSGFYLCAGRQGLSTDTQYFGPGTRLTVL.